One and the same sample provided the 12 T cell receptor beta chains below, sequenced in a study of neurological immune-mediated disorders. TCRdb reprocessed the 5' RACE reads via MiXCR and lists one record per CDR3 protein. Altogether 60,000 or so distinct CDR3 sequences are present, around 10% being singletons, with the ten largest covering approximately 2%. Input material: PBMCs. These receptors all come from a man aged 60 to 69 in good health.

The sample holds many counts of this clonotype. The chain recombines TRBV7-8 with TRBJ2-2, with unresolved D. Looked up from germline, CDR1 is SGHVS and CDR2 is FQNEAQ. V dropped 3 bases and J dropped 2 bases, with 10 bases sitting between them. CDR3 length equals 15 residues. CDR3 loop: CASSFRSPNTGELFF. For the CDR3, the DNA is TGTGCCAGCAGCTTCAGATCGCCTAACACCGGGGAGCTGTTTTTT.

This clonotype was detected ten times or more. The chain combines TRBV3-1 with TRBJ1-1; D call uncertain. The CDR3 length is 14 residues. V lost 4 bases and J 0 bases, leaving 9 bases between the germline ends. Germline loops: CDR1 LGHDT, CDR2 YNNKEL (reference sequence). The CDR3 spells CASSLNLLNTEAFF. The CDR3 region has the DNA TGTGCCAGCAGCCTCAATTTATTGAACACTGAAGCTTTCTTT.

This clonotype was seen at least ten times. The chain uses TRBV12-3 or TRBV12-4 and TRBJ2-6; D may be TRBD2 (5 bases). This CDR3 has 14 residues. V was shortened by 10 bases and J by 1 base, with 11 bases between the two germline ends. Here the CDR3 reads CATLRASGANVLTF. The CDR3, as DNA: TGTGCCACCTTGCGGGCGTCTGGGGCCAACGTCCTGACTTTC.

The sample holds many counts of this clonotype. The chain is built from TRBV10-3 and TRBJ2-1; 7 bases are a match to TRBD1. This CDR3 has 14 residues. Trimming removed 11 bases from V and 1 base from J; junction bases left unmatched: 8. The germline gives CDR1 ENHRY, CDR2 SYGVKD. Here the CDR3 reads CAAQPGQSYNEQFF. The DNA of the CDR3 is TGTGCCGCCCAGCCGGGACAGTCCTACAATGAGCAGTTCTTC.

Ten or more counts support this clonotype. The rearrangement uses TRBV5-1 and TRBJ2-1; tentatively, D is TRBD2 (7 bases). Germline CDR1 SGHRS, CDR2 YFSETQ. This CDR3 is 16 amino acids long. Trimming cost V 0 bases and J 3 bases, with 13 bases left between them. This chain's CDR3 is CASSLVAGAHYNEQFF. Here the CDR3 DNA reads TGCGCCAGCAGCTTGGTTGCGGGGGCCCACTACAATGAGCAGTTCTTC.

There are many counts of this clonotype. CDR3 bases: TGCAGTGCTAGAGATCGGACAGAGCCTTGGGGTGAGCAGTACTTC. Residues: CSARDRTEPWGEQYF. The genes are TRBV20-1 and TRBJ2-7; maybe TRBD1 (6 bases). The CDR3 length is 15 residues. CDR1 is DFQATT, CDR2 SNEGSKA, per germline (reference sequence). Deletions cut 0 bases from V and 7 bases from J, with 19 bases between.

This clonotype was observed at least ten times. This rearrangement joins TRBV7-3 to TRBJ2-3; 7 bases are a match to TRBD2. Germline V gives CDR1 SGHTA, CDR2 FQGTGA. After removal of 5 bases from V and 2 bases from J, the junction contained 7 bases not matched to a gene. There are 15 residues in the CDR3. The CDR3 sequence is CASSPLGGTTDTQYF. CDR3 in DNA: TGTGCCAGCAGCCCCCTCGGGGGGACCACAGATACGCAGTATTTT.

At least ten counts were recorded for this clonotype. The chain combines TRBV4-3 with TRBJ1-1, with 7 bases that match TRBD1. V was clipped by 0 bases and J by 5 bases; unmatched bases: 3. The germline gives CDR1 LGHNA, CDR2 YSLEER. The length of the CDR3 is 14 residues. The CDR3 DNA sequence: TGCGCCAGCAGCCAAGAGACAGGGACGACTGAAGCTTTCTTT. It encodes CASSQETGTTEAFF.

This clonotype showed up many times. V usage is TRBV5-1 and J usage is TRBJ1-1; 7 bases fit TRBD1. The CDR3 spans 13 residues. Losses at the gene ends were 4 bases for V and 7 bases for J; bases not matched to a gene: 7. The germline gives CDR1 SGHRS, CDR2 YFSETQ. CDR3 nucleotide sequence: TGCGCCAGCAGCCTAAAAGGGGACAGTGAAGCTTTCTTT. This sequence encodes CASSLKGDSEAFF.

This clonotype was recorded at least ten times. CDR3 region: CASSYAGGVGELFF. CDR3 DNA sequence: TGTGCCAGCAGCTACGCAGGGGGAGTCGGGGAGCTGTTTTTT. The chain employs TRBV7-3 and TRBJ2-2, with 7 nucleotides matching TRBD1. The ends lost 4 bases at V and 7 bases at J; junction bases unmatched: 6. Germline loops: CDR1 SGHTA, CDR2 FQGTGA. This CDR3 region has 14 residues.

This clonotype has at least ten counts. J is TRBJ1-6 and V is TRBV6-2 or TRBV6-3, with D uncertain. This CDR3 has 12 amino acids. Looked up from germline, CDR1 is MNHEY and CDR2 is SVGEGT. The V end lost 4 bases, the J end lost 7 bases, and 5 bases lay between the germline ends. Here the CDR3 reads CASSFANSPLHF. The CDR3 DNA is TGTGCCAGCAGTTTCGCAAATTCACCCCTCCACTTT.

This clonotype was seen many times. V usage is TRBV20-1 and J usage is TRBJ1-1, with D uncertain. CDR1 and CDR2 (germline): DFQATT, SNEGSKA (reference sequence). The CDR3 length is 14 residues. The germline V and J ends were trimmed by 6 bases and 0 bases, with 14 bases remaining between them. CDR3 region: CSAINPSMNTEAFF. In DNA form, the CDR3 reads TGCAGTGCCATTAACCCTTCAATGAACACTGAAGCTTTCTTT.